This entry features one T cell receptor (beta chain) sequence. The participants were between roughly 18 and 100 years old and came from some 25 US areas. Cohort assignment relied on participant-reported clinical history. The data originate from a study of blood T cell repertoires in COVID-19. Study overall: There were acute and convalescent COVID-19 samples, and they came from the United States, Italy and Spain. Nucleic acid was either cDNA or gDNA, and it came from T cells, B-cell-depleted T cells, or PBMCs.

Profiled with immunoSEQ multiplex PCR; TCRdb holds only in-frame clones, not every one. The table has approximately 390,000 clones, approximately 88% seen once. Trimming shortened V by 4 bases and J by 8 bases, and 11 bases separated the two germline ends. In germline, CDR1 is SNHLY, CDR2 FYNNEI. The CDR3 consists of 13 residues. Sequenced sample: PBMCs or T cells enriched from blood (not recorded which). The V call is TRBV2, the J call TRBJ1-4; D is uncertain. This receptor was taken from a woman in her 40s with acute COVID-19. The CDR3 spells CASSGHTLEKLFF. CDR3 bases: TGTGCCAGCAGTGGGCATACCCTCGAAAAACTGTTTTTT. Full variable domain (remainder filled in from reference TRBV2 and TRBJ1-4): EPEVTQTPSHQVTQMGQEVILRCVPISNHLYFYWYRQILGQKVEFLVSFYNNEISEKSEIFDDQFSVERPDGSNFTLKIRSTKLEDSAMYFCASSGHTLEKLFFGSGTQLSVL.